Shown below are 15 T cell receptor beta chains from a single sample sequenced in a study of tumor-infiltrating lymphocytes in primary liver carcinoma. From approximately 0.5 ug of total RNA, TCR beta-specific cDNA was reverse-transcribed using a constant-region primer. Employing slightly modified ARM-PCR, three nested multiplex PCR rounds were run, and these gave rise to the TCR beta libraries. With TRBV1-TRBV30 forward primers and a C-beta reverse primer, the first two PCR rounds were run for about 10 cycles each. TCRdb re-called the multiplex PCR reads through MiXCR, storing one row per CDR3 protein. Of around 71,000 distinct CDR3 sequences in the sample, 71% were seen once. Total RNA and DNA came together from approximately 20-30 mg of bulk tissue without cell sorting. Sequenced input: liver tumor tissue from sampling region 4. Subset here: tumor region T4, right-lateral pole. Every receptor here comes from a woman aged 55-70 years with primary liver carcinoma and hepatitis B virus infection.

This clonotype counts as medium-sized. The chain combines TRBV11-3 with TRBJ2-1; D gene unclear. The germline gives CDR1 SGHNT, CDR2 YENEEA. With 10 bases removed from V and 2 bases from J, the gap between germline ends came to 15 bases. The CDR3 has 14 residues. The CDR3 sequence: CAISDEVTYNEQFF. The DNA of the CDR3 is TGTGCCATCTCGGATGAGGTCACCTACAATGAGCAGTTCTTC.

About this clonotype itself: The junction departs from germline at one end; a sequencing error may be responsible. The CDR3 here is CSVDRLAGGADTQYF. CDR3 nucleotide sequence: TGCAGCGTTGATCGACTAGCGGGGGGCGCAGATACTCAGTATTTT. The chain joins TRBV29-1 to TRBJ2-3; TRBD2 agrees at 13 bases. This CDR3 region has 15 residues. Germline V CDR1 and CDR2: SQVTM, ANQGSEA.

Comment on this clonotype: One base away lies a much larger clone, so this may be a sequencing read error. The V and J genes are TRBV30 and TRBJ2-5; D possibly matches TRBD1 or TRBD2 (5 bases each). V was clipped by 4 bases and J by 4 bases, with 16 bases between them. The CDR3 has 14 residues. Germline CDR1 is GTSNPN and CDR2 is SVGIG (reference sequence). Here the CDR3 reads CAWNYGTPIETQYF. In DNA form, the CDR3 reads TGTGCCTGGAACTACGGGACCCCTATAGAGACCCAGTACTTC.

For this clonotype: A read error may produce the germline difference seen at one junction end. V is TRBV11-1 and J is TRBJ2-3, with unresolved D. The J call could be wrong; TRBJ1-5 is a better fit for the DNA end. Germline CDR1 and CDR2: SGHAT and FQDESV (reference sequence). The CDR3 length is 13 residues. CDR3 bases: TGTGCCATCAGCATCGAACGTACAGATACGCAGCATTTT. Protein: CAISIERTDTQHF.

As regards this clonotype: A much larger clone is a single base away; this may be a read error. This chain joins TRBV6-5 and TRBJ1-2; 8 nucleotides line up with TRBD1. Germline V gives CDR1 MNHEY, CDR2 SVGAGI. This CDR3 comprises 15 residues. CDR3 sequence: CAGSLTPDRANGYTF. CDR3 DNA: TGTGCCGGCAGCCTGACTCCGGACAGGGCGAATGGCTACACCTTC.

The genes are TRBV12-3 or TRBV12-4 and TRBJ2-1, with D possibly being TRBD1 or TRBD2 (5 bases each). Trimming took off 9 bases at V and 6 bases at J, with 24 bases between the two ends. The CDR3 extends over 16 amino acids. DNA for the CDR3: TGTGCCAGTAGTAAAGATGTGTGGGGGAGCGGCAATGAGCAGTTCTTC. It is translated as CASSKDVWGSGNEQFF.

On this clonotype itself: At one boundary the junction diverges from the germline segment, which might be a read error. The chain couples TRBV12-5 to TRBJ2-7, with 10 bases matching TRBD1. In germline, CDR1 is LGHNT, CDR2 FRNRAP. The CDR3 is 14 amino acids. CDR3 sequence: CASSLMGQGHEQYF. The CDR3 DNA follows: TGTGCTAGTAGTTTGATGGGACAGGGGCACGAACAGTACTTC. Looking up the rest from reference TRBV12-5 and TRBJ2-7 gives the full variable domain: DARVTQTPRHKVTEMGQEVTMRCQPILGHNTVFWYRQTMMQGLELLAYFRNRAPLDDSGMPKDRFSAEMPDATLATLKIQPSEPRDSAVYFCASSLMGQGHEQYFGPGTRLTVT.

This clonotype was observed a few times. A clone one base away is much larger, so this may be a read error. This likely comes from a read error, as the CDR3 has no conserved phenylalanine or tryptophan at its end. This chain links TRBV28 with TRBJ2-7; D call uncertain. Germline CDR1 is MDHEN and CDR2 is SYDVKM. The CDR3 extends over 13 amino acids. The germline V and J ends were trimmed by 6 bases and 6 bases, with 15 bases remaining between them. CDR3 protein: CASSLRQLGEQYL. CDR3 coding DNA: TGTGCCAGCAGCCTCAGGCAACTCGGCGAGCAGTACTTA.

Remarks on this clonotype: The junction and the germline gene differ at one end; a read error may be behind it. The V and J genes are TRBV11-3 and TRBJ1-2; D remains unclear. CDR1 SGHNT and CDR2 YENEEA come from the germline V gene. The CDR3 consists of 14 residues. CDR3 in DNA: TGTATCAGCAGCTTAGCGACGGTTCTTGATGGCCACACCTTC. As protein: CISSLATVLDGHTF.

This clonotype occurred a few times. The CDR3 end shows no conserved phenylalanine or tryptophan, and so a read error is likely. V gene TRBV12-3 or TRBV12-4 combines with J gene TRBJ2-7, with 7 bases fitting TRBD2. V trimming: 3 bases; J trimming: 7 bases; junction bases outside the gene matches: 15. This CDR3 is 16 amino acids long. CDR3 DNA sequence: TGTGCCAGCAGTTTGTTCGGCGGGAGTCGTGCGTATGAGCAGTACCTC. Encoded protein: CASSLFGGSRAYEQYL.

This clonotype was picked up one time. A much larger clone is a single base away; this may be a read error. The genes are TRBV28 and TRBJ2-7; D not resolved. Trimming left V 4 bases short and J 6 bases short, with 4 bases between. Germline V lookup: CDR1 MDHEN, CDR2 SYDVKM. The CDR3 covers 10 residues. DNA of the CDR3: TGTGCCAGCAGTTGGTGCGAGCAGTACTTC. Amino acid sequence: CASSWCEQYF.

Concerning this clonotype: One base away lies a much larger clone, so this may be a sequencing read error. The chain carries TRBV5-1 and TRBJ2-1; maybe TRBD2 (5 bases). CDR3 length equals 13 residues. V lost 4 bases and J 9 bases, leaving 14 bases between the germline ends. Per germline, CDR1 SGHRS and CDR2 YFSETQ. CDR3 in amino acids: CASSTRLRGEQFF. CDR3 DNA: TGCGCCAGCAGCACAAGACTACGGGGTGAGCAGTTCTTC.

Notes on this clonotype: Sequence at one end of the junction differs from germline and may be a read error. The chain carries TRBV28 and TRBJ1-1; TRBD1 is a possible D gene (5 bases). In germline, CDR1 is MDHEN, CDR2 SYDVKM. This CDR3 has 14 residues. The CDR3 loop is CASSLPGQGTEAVF. Here the CDR3 DNA reads TGTGCCAGCAGTTTACCCGGCCAGGGCACTGAAGCTGTCTTT.

Only one count was recorded for this clonotype. Because it lacks the conserved phenylalanine or tryptophan at the end, this CDR3 is likely a read error. The CDR3 loop reads CSDRTSGNEQFS. CDR3 sequence (DNA): TGTAGCGATAGGACTAGCGGCAATGAGCAGTTCTCC. The rearrangement links TRBV29-1 to TRBJ2-1; TRBD2 aligns across 10 bases. CDR1 is SQVTM, CDR2 ANQGSEA, per germline. The CDR3 has 12 residues.

With respect to this clonotype: Being one base from a much bigger clone, this may be a read error. J is TRBJ1-6 and V is TRBV6-5, with D maybe TRBD1 (6 bases). Per germline, CDR1 MNHEY and CDR2 SVGAGI. This CDR3 contains 17 residues. The CDR3 region is CATYPRTVSSYNSSLHF. DNA of the CDR3: TGTGCCACCTACCCCCGGACAGTGAGCTCCTATAATTCATCCCTCCACTTT.